This T cell receptor (beta chain) appears in the sequencing data of a study of cytomegalovirus exposure and HLA in healthy donors. In the PCR, 60 Vbeta and 13 Jbeta primers were used. Some clones are missing from TCRdb's copy, which holds only in-frame ones; the method was immunoSEQ multiplex PCR. Here the sample spans roughly 130,000 clones, over 75% being singletons. There are 15 residues in the CDR3. Germline V CDR1 and CDR2: SGHAT, FQNNGV. The V and J ends lost 4 bases and 7 bases, in that order; junction bases with no gene match: 12. This receptor was taken from a woman between 35 and 50 years old in good health and CMV-seronegative. The chain is built from TRBV11-2 and TRBJ2-5; 7 nucleotides align to TRBD2. Sequencing input: PBMCs. The CDR3 nucleotides read TGTGCCAGCAGCTATTTGGCCGGTGGGGAGGGGACCCAGTACTTC. It translates to CASSYLAGGEGTQYF.